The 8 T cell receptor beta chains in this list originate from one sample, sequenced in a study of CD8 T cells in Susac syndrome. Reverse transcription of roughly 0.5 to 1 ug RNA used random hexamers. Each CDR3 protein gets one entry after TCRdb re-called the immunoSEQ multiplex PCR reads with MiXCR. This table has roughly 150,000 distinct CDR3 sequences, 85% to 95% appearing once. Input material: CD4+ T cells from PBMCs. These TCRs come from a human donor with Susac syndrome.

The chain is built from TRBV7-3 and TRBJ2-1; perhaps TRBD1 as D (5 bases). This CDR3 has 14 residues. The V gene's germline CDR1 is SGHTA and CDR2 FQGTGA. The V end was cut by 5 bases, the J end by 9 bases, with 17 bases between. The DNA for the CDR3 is TGTGCCAGCAGCACCCTACCCCAGGGTGGTGAGCAGTTCTTC. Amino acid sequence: CASSTLPQGGEQFF.

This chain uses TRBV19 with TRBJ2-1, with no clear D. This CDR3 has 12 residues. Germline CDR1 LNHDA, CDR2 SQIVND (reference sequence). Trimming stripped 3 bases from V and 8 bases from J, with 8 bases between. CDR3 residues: CASSIRGDEQFF. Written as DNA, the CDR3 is TGTGCCAGTAGTATTCGTGGGGATGAGCAGTTCTTC. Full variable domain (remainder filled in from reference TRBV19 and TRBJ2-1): DGGITQSPKYLFRKEGQNVTLSCEQNLNHDAMYWYRQDPGQGLRLIYYSQIVNDFQKGDIAEGYSVSREKKESFPLTVTSAQKNPTAFYLCASSIRGDEQFFGPGTRLTVL.

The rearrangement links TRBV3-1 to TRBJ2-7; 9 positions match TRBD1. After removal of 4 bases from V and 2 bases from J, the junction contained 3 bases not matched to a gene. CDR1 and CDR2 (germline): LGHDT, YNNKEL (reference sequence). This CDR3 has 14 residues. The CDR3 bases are TGTGCCAGCAGCCGACAGGGGGACGCCTACGAGCAGTACTTC. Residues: CASSRQGDAYEQYF.

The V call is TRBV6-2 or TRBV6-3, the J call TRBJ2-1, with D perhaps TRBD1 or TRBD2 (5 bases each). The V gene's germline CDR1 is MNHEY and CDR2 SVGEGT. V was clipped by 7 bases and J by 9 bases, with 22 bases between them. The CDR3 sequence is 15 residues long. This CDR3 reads CASTLRAFGTGEQFF. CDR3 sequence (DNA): TGTGCCAGCACCCTACGGGCCTTTGGGACCGGTGAGCAGTTCTTC.

CDR3 DNA sequence: TGTGCCAGTACCACCCCGGGGGGGGACAAGAGCACCGGGGAGCTGTTTTTT. Residues: CASTTPGGDKSTGELFF. The chain joins TRBV19 to TRBJ2-2, with 8 bases identical to TRBD2. CDR3 length equals 17 residues. The junction had 14 bases not matched to a gene; V was cut back by 7 bases and J by 4 bases. Germline CDR1 is LNHDA and CDR2 is SQIVND (reference sequence).

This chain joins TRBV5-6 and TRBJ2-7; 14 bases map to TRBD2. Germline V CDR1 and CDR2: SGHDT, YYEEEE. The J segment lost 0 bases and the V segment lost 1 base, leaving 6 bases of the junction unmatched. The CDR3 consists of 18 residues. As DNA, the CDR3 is TGTGCCAGCAGCTTGTCGGGACTAGCGGGAGTTAGCTCCTACGAGCAGTACTTC. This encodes CASSLSGLAGVSSYEQYF. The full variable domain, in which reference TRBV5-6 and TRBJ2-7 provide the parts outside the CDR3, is DAGVTQSPTHLIKTRGQQVTLRCSPKSGHDTVSWYQQALGQGPQFIFQYYEEEERQRGNFPDRFSGHQFPNYSSELNVNALLLGDSALYLCASSLSGLAGVSSYEQYFGPGTRLTVT.

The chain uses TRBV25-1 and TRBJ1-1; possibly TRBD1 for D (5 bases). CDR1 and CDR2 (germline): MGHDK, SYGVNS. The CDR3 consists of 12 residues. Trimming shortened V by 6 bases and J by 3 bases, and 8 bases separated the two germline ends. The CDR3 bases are TGTGCCAGCAGGATGACAGACACTGAAGCTTTCTTT. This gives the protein CASRMTDTEAFF.

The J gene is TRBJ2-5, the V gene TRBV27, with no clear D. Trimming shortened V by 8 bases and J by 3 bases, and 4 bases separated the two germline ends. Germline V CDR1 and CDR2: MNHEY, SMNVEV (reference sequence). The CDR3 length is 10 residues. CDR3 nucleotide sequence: TGTGCCAGCGGGAAAGAGACCCAGTACTTC. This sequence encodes CASGKETQYF.